The entry below describes one T cell receptor (beta chain). This sample is drawn from a study of early T cells in non-severe SARS-CoV-2 infection. A single record per CDR3 protein comes from TCRdb applying MiXCR to the 5' RACE reads. The sample contains fewer than 70,000 distinct CDR3 sequences, 10% to 15% of which appear only once. V was shortened by 1 base and J by 8 bases, with 18 bases between the two germline ends. Germline V gene lookup returns CDR1 LGHDT and CDR2 YNNKEL (reference sequence). CDR3 size: 16 residues. Sequencing was performed on whole blood. This chain connects TRBV3-1 to TRBJ1-5; D gene ambiguous. This TCR derives from an adult who was a healthcare worker with PCR-confirmed SARS-CoV-2 infection or an uninfected control (not recorded which). CDR3 in amino acids: CASSQGGGPSKEPQHF. The CDR3 DNA is TGTGCCAGCAGCCAAGGTGGCGGTCCCAGTAAAGAGCCCCAGCATTTT.